The 10 T cell receptor beta chains listed next were all sequenced from one sample in a study of T cell responses to AZD1222 COVID-19 vaccine. Assay used: immunoSEQ multiplex PCR; TCRdb lists only in-frame clones, some missing. The table has 95,000 or so clones, roughly nine tenths seen once. Source: peripheral blood, taken 28 days after the second AZD1222 dose. All receptors derive from an adult who received the AZD1222 COVID-19 vaccine.

As to this clone: Other DNA sequences from this sample encode an identical CDR3 as well. This chain links TRBV5-1 with TRBJ1-2; no firm D call. Trimming stripped 0 bases from V and 4 bases from J, with 7 bases between. Germline CDR1 is SGHRS and CDR2 is YFSETQ. The CDR3 consists of 13 residues. CDR3 in amino acids: CASSLDSGYGYTF. The CDR3 DNA sequence: TGCGCCAGCAGCTTGGACTCGGGCTATGGCTACACCTTC.

The V and J genes are TRBV18 and TRBJ2-5; D may correspond to TRBD1 or TRBD2 (5 bases each). The germline CDR1 and CDR2 sequences are KGHSH and LQKENI. The CDR3 covers 15 residues. V lost 3 bases, J lost 5 bases, and 16 bases lay in between. The chain's CDR3 is CASSPVQGERETQYF. CDR3 in DNA: TGTGCCAGCTCACCCGTCCAGGGAGAGAGGGAGACCCAGTACTTC.

V and J are TRBV5-4 and TRBJ2-3; 11 nucleotides match TRBD2. CDR3 length: 16 amino acids. CDR1 and CDR2 from the germline V gene are SGHNT and YYREEE (reference sequence). The V segment lost 1 base and the J segment 4 bases; nucleotides outside the gene matches: 5. The chain's CDR3 is CASSLRLAGGADTQYF. DNA of the CDR3: TGTGCCAGCAGCTTGAGGCTAGCGGGAGGTGCAGATACGCAGTATTTT.

The chain links TRBV2 to TRBJ2-7; TRBD2 might be the D (6 bases). CDR1 SNHLY and CDR2 FYNNEI come from the germline V gene. This CDR3 has 14 amino acids. The germline V and J ends were trimmed by 6 bases and 1 base, with 13 bases remaining between them. The CDR3 loop is CASRVGGLSYEQYF. In DNA, the CDR3 is TGTGCCAGCAGGGTGGGGGGACTTTCCTACGAGCAGTACTTC.

This chain uses TRBV28 with TRBJ2-1; no reliable D call. CDR1 and CDR2 from the germline V gene are MDHEN and SYDVKM. V was shortened by 8 bases and J by 0 bases, with 5 bases between the two germline ends. The CDR3 totals 12 residues. The CDR3 reads CASAFSYNEQFF. CDR3 sequence (DNA): TGTGCCAGCGCGTTCTCCTACAATGAGCAGTTCTTC.

The V and J genes are TRBV27 and TRBJ1-6; 7 bases match TRBD1. The J segment lost 4 bases and the V segment lost 4 bases, leaving 7 bases of the junction unmatched. Germline lookup yields CDR1 MNHEY and CDR2 SMNVEV (reference sequence). This CDR3 region has 16 residues. CDR3 amino acids: CASSSHTTGYNSPLHF. The DNA for the CDR3 is TGTGCCAGCAGTTCCCACACGACAGGGTATAATTCACCCCTCCACTTT.

The genes are TRBV5-1 and TRBJ1-2; no reliable D call. This CDR3 is built from 15 residues. Germline assignment: CDR1 SGHRS and CDR2 YFSETQ. The germline V and J ends were trimmed by 0 bases and 0 bases, with 9 bases remaining between them. The chain's CDR3 is CASSLGGVANYGYTF. CDR3 sequence (DNA): TGCGCCAGCAGCTTGGGTGGGGTCGCTAACTATGGCTACACCTTC.

This chain uses TRBV6-2 or TRBV6-3 with TRBJ2-1; possibly TRBD2 for D (7 bases). The CDR3 runs 14 residues. V gave up 0 bases and J gave up 9 bases, with 12 bases separating them. CDR1 is MNHEY, CDR2 SVGEGT, per germline. CDR3 region: CASSYSGGQSEQFF. CDR3 nucleotides: TGTGCCAGCAGTTACTCCGGGGGGCAAAGTGAGCAGTTCTTC.

V and J are TRBV24-1 and TRBJ1-5; 10 positions agree with TRBD1. Germline CDR1 and CDR2: KGHDR and SFDVKD. The CDR3 has 17 amino acids. V lost 7 bases and J lost 5; bases outside the gene matches: 13. The CDR3 loop is CATSASLRTGGDQPQHF. CDR3 DNA sequence: TGTGCCACCAGCGCTTCCCTCCGGACAGGGGGTGATCAGCCCCAGCATTTT.

This clone was counted once. The chain has TRBV9 and TRBJ1-1, with a tentative D call TRBD1 (6 bases). Trimming left V 4 bases short and J 6 bases short, with 13 bases between. This CDR3 has 13 amino acids. In germline, CDR1 is SGDLS, CDR2 YYNGEE. The DNA of the CDR3 is TGTGCCAGCAGCCCGGGGGCCCAGCCTGAAGCTTTCTTT. Translated: CASSPGAQPEAFF.